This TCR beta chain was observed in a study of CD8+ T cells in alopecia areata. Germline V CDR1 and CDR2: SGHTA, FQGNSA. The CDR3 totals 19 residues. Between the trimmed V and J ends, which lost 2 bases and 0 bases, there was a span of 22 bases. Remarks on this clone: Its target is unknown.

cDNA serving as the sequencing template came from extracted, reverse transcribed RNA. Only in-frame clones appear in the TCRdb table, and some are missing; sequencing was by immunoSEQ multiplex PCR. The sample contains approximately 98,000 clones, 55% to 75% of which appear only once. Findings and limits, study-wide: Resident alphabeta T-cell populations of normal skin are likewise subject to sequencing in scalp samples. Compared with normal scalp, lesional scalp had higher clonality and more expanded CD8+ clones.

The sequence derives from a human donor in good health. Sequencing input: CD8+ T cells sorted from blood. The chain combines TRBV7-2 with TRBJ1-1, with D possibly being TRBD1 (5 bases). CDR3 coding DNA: TGTGCCAGCAGCTTAAATTCGTGGCCGACAGTTCGGCTGAACACTGAAGCTTTCTTT. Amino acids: CASSLNSWPTVRLNTEAFF.